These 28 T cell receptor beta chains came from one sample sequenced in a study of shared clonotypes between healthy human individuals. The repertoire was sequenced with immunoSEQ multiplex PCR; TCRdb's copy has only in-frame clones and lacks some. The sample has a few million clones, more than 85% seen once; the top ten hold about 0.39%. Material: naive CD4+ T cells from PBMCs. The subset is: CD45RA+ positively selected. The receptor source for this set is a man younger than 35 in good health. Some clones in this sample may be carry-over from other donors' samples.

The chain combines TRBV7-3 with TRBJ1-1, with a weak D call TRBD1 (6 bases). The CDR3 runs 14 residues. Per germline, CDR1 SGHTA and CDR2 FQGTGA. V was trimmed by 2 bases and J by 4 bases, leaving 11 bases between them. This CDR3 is CASSLQGISTEAFF. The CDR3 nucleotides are TGTGCCAGCAGCTTACAGGGGATTAGCACTGAAGCTTTCTTT.

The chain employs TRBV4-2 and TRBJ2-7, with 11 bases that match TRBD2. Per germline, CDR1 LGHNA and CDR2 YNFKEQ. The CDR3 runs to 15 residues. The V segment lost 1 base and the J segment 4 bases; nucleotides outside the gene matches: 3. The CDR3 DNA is TGTGCCAGCAGCCAAGGTAGCGGGAGGGAGTACGAGCAGTACTTC. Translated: CASSQGSGREYEQYF.

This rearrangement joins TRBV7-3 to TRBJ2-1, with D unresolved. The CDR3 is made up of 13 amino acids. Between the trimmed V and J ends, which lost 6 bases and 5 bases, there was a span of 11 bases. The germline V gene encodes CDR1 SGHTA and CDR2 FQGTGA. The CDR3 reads CASRLGWDNEQFF. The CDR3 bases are TGTGCCAGCAGGTTAGGTTGGGACAATGAGCAGTTCTTC.

In DNA, the CDR3 is TGTGCCAGCAGTGGCGGGAGATTGACAGATACGCAGTATTTT. Its translation: CASSGGRLTDTQYF. The chain has TRBV11-2 and TRBJ2-3; 7 nucleotides match TRBD2. Trimming took 6 bases from V and 3 from J; bases not matched to a gene: 6. CDR1 and CDR2 (germline): SGHAT, FQNNGV. The CDR3 is 14 residues long.

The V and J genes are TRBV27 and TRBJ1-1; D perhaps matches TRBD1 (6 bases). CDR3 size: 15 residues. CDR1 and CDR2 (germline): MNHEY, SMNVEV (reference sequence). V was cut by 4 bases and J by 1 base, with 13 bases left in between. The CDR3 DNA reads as TGTGCCAGCAGTTCTTGGGGACACCCGAACACTGAAGCTTTCTTT. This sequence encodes CASSSWGHPNTEAFF.

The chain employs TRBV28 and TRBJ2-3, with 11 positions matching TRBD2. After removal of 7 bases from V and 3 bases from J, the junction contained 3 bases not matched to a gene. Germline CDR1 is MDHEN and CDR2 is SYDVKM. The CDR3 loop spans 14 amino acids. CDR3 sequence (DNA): TGTGCCAGCACTAGCGGGAGGAAGACAGATACGCAGTATTTT. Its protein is CASTSGRKTDTQYF.

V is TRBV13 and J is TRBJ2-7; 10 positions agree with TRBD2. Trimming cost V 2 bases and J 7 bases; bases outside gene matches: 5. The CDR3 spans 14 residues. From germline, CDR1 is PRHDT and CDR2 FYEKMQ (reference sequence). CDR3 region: CASSLSGRAGEQYF. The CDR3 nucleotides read TGTGCCAGCAGCTTAAGCGGGAGGGCCGGTGAGCAGTACTTC.

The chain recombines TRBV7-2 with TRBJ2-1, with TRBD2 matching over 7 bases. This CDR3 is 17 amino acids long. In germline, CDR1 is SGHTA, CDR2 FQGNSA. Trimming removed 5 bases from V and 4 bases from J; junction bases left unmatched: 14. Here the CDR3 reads CASSVRLAFVLYNEQFF. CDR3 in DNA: TGTGCCAGCAGCGTCCGACTAGCTTTCGTCCTATACAATGAGCAGTTCTTC.

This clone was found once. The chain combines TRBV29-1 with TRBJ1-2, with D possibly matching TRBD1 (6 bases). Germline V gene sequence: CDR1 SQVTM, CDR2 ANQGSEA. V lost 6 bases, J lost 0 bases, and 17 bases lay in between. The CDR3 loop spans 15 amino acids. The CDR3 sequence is CSVEGGDKSNYGYTF. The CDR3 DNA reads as TGCAGCGTCGAGGGGGGCGACAAGTCTAACTATGGCTACACCTTC.

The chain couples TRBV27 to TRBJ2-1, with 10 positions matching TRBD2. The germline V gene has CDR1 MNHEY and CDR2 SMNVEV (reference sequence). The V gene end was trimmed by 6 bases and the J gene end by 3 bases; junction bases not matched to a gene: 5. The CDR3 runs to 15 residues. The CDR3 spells CASRLAGRIYNEQFF. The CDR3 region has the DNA TGTGCCAGCAGACTAGCGGGACGTATCTACAATGAGCAGTTCTTC.

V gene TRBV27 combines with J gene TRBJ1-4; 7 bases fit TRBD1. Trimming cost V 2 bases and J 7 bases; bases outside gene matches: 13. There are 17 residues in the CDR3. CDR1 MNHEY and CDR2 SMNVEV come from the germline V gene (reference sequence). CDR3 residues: CASSLIPGQPGVEKLFF. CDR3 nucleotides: TGTGCCAGCAGTTTAATTCCGGGACAGCCGGGAGTTGAAAAACTGTTTTTT.

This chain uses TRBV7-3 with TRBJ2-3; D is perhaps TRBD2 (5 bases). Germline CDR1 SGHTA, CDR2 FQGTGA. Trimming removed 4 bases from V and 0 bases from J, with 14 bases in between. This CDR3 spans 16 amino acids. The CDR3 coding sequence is TGTGCCAGCAGCTCTAACCCAAGGGAGAGCACAGATACGCAGTATTTT. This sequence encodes CASSSNPRESTDTQYF.

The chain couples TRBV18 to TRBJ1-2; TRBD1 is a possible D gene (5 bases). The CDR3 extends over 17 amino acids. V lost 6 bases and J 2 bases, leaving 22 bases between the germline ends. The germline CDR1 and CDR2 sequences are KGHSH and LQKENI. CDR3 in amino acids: CASSPRRQGAKNYGYTF. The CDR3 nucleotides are TGTGCCAGCTCCCCCCGCCGGCAGGGAGCGAAGAACTATGGCTACACCTTC.

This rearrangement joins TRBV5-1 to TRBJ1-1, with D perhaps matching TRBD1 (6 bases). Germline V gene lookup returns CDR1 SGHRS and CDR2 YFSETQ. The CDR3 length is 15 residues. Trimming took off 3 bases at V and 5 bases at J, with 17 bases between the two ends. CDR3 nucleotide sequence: TGCGCCAGCAGCTCCGCTACAGGGCGGCGAACTGAAGCTTTCTTT. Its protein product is CASSSATGRRTEAFF.

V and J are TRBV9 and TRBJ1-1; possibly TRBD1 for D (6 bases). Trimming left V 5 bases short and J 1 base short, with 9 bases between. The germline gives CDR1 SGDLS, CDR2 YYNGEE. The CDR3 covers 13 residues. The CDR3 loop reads CASSRDKNTEAFF. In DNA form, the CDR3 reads TGTGCCAGCAGTCGGGACAAGAACACTGAAGCTTTCTTT.

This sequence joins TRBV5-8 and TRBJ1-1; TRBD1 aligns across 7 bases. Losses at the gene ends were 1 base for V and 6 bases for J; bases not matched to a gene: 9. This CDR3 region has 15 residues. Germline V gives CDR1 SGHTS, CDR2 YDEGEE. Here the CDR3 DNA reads TGTGCCAGCAGCTTGACAGGGGCGGTTTTTGCTGAAGCTTTCTTT. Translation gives CASSLTGAVFAEAFF.

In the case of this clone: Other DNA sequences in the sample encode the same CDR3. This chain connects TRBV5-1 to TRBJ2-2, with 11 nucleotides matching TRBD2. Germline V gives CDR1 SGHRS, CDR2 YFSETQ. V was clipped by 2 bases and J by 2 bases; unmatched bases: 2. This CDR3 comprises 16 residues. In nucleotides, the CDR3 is TGCGCCAGCAGCTTCGGACTAGCGGGTAACACCGGGGAGCTGTTTTTT. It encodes CASSFGLAGNTGELFF.

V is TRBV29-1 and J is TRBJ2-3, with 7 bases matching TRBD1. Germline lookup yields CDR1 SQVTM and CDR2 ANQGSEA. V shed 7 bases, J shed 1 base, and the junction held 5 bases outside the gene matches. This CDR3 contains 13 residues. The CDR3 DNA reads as TGCAGCGATACTACAGGGGGCACAGATACGCAGTATTTT. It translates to CSDTTGGTDTQYF.

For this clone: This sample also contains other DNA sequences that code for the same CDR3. The CDR3: CASRDSLYEQYF. CDR3 nucleotide sequence: TGTGCCAGCAGGGACAGTCTGTACGAGCAGTACTTC. V gene TRBV28 combines with J gene TRBJ2-7, with a tentative D call TRBD1 (6 bases). This CDR3 region has 12 residues. CDR1 MDHEN and CDR2 SYDVKM come from the germline V gene. Trimming cost V 6 bases and J 4 bases, with 10 bases left between them.

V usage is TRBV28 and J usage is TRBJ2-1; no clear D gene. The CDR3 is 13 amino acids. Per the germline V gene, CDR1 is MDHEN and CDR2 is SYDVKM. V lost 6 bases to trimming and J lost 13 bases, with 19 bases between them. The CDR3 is CASRPTLGKPQFF. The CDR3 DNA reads TGTGCCAGCAGACCGACGCTGGGGAAACCACAGTTCTTC.

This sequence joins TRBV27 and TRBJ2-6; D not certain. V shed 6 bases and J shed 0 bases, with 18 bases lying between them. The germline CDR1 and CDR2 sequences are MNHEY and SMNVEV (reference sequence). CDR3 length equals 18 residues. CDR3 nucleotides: TGTGCCAGCAGGTCACGAGAGGCGAAGGACTCTGGGGCCAACGTCCTGACTTTC. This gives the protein CASRSREAKDSGANVLTF.

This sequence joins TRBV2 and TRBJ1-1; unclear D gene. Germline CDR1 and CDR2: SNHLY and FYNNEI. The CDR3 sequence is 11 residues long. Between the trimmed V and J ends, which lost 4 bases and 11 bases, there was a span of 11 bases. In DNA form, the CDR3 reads TGTGCCAGCAGTGTTCTGGGGTGGGCTTTCTTT. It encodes CASSVLGWAFF.

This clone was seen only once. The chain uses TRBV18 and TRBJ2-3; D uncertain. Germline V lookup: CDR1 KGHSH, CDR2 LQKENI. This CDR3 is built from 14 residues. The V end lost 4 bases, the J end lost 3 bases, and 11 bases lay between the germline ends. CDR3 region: CASSLTTGTDTQYF. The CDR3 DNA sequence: TGTGCCAGCTCACTCACGACTGGAACAGATACGCAGTATTTT.

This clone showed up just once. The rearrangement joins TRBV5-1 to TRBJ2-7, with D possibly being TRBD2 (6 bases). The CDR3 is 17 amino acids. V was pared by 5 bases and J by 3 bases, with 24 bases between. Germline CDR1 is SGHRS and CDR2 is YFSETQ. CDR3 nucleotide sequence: TGCGCCAGCAGTTCCGGGGGAATAAAAGTTCCCTTCTACGAGCAGTACTTC. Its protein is CASSSGGIKVPFYEQYF.

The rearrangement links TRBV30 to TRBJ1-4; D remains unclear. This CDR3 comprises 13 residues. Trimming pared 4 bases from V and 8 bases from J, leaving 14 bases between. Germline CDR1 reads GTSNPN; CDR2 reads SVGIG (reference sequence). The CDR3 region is CAWKSGLGEKLFF. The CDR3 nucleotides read TGTGCCTGGAAATCCGGTTTGGGGGAAAAACTGTTTTTT.

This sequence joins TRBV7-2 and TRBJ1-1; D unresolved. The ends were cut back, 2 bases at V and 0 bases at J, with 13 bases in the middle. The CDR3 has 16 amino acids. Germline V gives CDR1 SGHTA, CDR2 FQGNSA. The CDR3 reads CASSLLPAFLNTEAFF. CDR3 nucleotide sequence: TGTGCCAGCAGCTTATTGCCCGCTTTCTTGAACACTGAAGCTTTCTTT.

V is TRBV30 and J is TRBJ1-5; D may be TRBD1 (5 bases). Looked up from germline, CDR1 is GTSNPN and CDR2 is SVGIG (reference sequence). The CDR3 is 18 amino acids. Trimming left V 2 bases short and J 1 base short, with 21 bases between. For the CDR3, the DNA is TGTGCCTGGAGTTCCGGGGCCTCAAGCATCCGGAGCAATCAGCCCCAGCATTTT. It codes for CAWSSGASSIRSNQPQHF.

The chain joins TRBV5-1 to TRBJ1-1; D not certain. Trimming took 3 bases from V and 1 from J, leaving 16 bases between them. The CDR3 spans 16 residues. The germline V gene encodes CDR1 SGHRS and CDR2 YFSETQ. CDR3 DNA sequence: TGCGCCAGCAGCTATTACACCCGGGCGCAGAACACTGAAGCTTTCTTT. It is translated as CASSYYTRAQNTEAFF.